This T cell receptor beta chain stems from a study of blood T cell repertoires in COVID-19. Overall study context: Samples of COVID-19 (acute and convalescent) were obtained from the United States, Italy and Spain. PBMCs, B-cell-depleted T cells, or T cells were the source of the cDNA or gDNA that made up the material.

The CDR3 contains 14 residues. Germline loops: CDR1 SGHRS, CDR2 YFSETQ. V was cut by 4 bases and J by 0 bases, with 9 bases left in between. As handled by the study authors: It was from reference gene primer amplification that nucleated cell counts were estimated. Data came from immunoSEQ multiplex PCR; TCRdb stores just in-frame clones and leaves some out. That table furnishes V, J and clone size, whereas the DNA furnished D and trimming. This sample has 200,000 to 250,000 clones, with 88% found just once. Sequencing used peripheral blood. This TCR came from an older woman with acute or convalescent COVID-19. The chain joins TRBV5-1 to TRBJ2-3; D may be TRBD1 (5 bases). In nucleotides, the CDR3 is TGCGCCAGCAGCCGTGGGGCTAGCACAGATACGCAGTATTTT. Its translation is CASSRGASTDTQYF.